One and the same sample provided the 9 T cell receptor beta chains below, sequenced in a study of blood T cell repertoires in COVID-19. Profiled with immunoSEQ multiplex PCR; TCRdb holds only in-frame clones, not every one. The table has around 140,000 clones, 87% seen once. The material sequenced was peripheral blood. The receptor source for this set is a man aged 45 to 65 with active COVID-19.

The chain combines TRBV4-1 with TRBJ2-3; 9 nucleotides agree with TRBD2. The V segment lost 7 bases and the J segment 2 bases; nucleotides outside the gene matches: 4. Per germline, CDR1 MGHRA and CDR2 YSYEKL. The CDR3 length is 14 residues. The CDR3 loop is CASNPSGVTDTQYF. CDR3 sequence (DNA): TGCGCCAGCAACCCTAGCGGGGTCACAGATACGCAGTATTTT.

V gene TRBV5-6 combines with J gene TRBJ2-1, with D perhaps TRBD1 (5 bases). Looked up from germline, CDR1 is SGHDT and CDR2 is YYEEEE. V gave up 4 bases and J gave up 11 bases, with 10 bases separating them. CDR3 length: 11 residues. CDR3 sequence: CASSKQAQQFF. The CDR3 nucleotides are TGTGCCAGCAGCAAACAGGCTCAGCAGTTCTTC.

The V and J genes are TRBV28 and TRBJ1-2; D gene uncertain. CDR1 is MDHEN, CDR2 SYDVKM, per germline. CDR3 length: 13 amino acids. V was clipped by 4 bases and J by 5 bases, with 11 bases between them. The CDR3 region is CASSSQTAYGYTF. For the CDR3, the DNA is TGTGCCAGCAGTTCCCAGACTGCTTATGGCTACACCTTC.

CDR3 loop: CASSLIRGDRLSYEQYF. DNA for the CDR3: TGTGCCAGCAGCTTGATCCGGGGGGACAGGCTCTCCTACGAGCAGTACTTC. This chain uses TRBV5-4 with TRBJ2-7; D might be TRBD1 (8 bases). Germline V gives CDR1 SGHNT, CDR2 YYREEE (reference sequence). The CDR3 consists of 17 residues. The ends were cut back, 1 base at V and 0 bases at J, with 17 bases in the middle.

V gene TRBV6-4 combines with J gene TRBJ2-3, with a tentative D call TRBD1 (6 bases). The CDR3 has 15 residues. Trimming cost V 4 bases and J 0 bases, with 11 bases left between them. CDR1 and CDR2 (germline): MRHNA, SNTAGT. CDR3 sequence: CASSGQGRSTDTQYF. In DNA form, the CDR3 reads TGTGCCAGCAGTGGTCAGGGGCGTAGCACAGATACGCAGTATTTT.

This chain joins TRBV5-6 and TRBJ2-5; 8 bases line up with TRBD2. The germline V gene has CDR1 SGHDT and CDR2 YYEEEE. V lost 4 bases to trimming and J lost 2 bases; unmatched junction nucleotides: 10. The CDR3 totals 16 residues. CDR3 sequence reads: CASSLSLIAGQETQYF. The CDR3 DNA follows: TGTGCCAGCAGCCTTTCCCTTATAGCGGGGCAAGAGACCCAGTACTTC. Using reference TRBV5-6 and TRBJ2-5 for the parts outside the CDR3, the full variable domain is DAGVTQSPTHLIKTRGQQVTLRCSPKSGHDTVSWYQQALGQGPQFIFQYYEEEERQRGNFPDRFSGHQFPNYSSELNVNALLLGDSALYLCASSLSLIAGQETQYFGPGTRLLVL.

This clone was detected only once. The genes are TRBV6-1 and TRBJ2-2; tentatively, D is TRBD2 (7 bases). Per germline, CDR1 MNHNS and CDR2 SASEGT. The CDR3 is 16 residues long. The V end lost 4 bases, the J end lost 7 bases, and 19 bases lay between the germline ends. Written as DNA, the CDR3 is TGTGCCAGCAGTGCCGCCGGGGGGCGCAATATCGGGGAGCTGTTTTTT. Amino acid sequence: CASSAAGGRNIGELFF.

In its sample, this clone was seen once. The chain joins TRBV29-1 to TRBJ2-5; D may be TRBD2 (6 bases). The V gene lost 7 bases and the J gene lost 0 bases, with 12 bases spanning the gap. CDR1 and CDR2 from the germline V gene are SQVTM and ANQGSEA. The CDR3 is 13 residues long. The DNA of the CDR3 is TGCAGCGCCCTCGGGGGTAACCAAGAGACCCAGTACTTC. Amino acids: CSALGGNQETQYF.

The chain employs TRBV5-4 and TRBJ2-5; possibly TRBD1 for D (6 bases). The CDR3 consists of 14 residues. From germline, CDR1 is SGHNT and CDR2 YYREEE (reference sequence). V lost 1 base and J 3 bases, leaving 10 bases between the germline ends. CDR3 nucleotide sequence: TGTGCCAGCAGCTTGTGGACAGCCGAAGAGACCCAGTACTTC. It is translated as CASSLWTAEETQYF.